This is a list of T cell receptor beta chains from one sample in a study of cytomegalovirus exposure and HLA in healthy donors. Using immunoSEQ multiplex PCR, the repertoire was profiled, and TCRdb retains in-frame clones only, with some absent. This table has roughly 170,000 clones, roughly 80% appearing once. Sequences were obtained from PBMCs. These TCRs come from a woman aged 18-30 years in good health and CMV-seropositive. CDR3s include the opening cysteine and the closing phenylalanine or tryptophan. The D gene is left open where the match is weak. The listing skips clone size in some rows; elsewhere it reads once, few, many or a size class.

>NA|NA|TRBJ2-1|TRBV2
TGTGCCAGCAGAACGGTTTCCTACAATGAGCAGTTCTTC
CASRTVSYNEQFF
>NA|TRBD1|TRBJ1-1|TRBV5-1
TGCGCCAGCAGCTCAGCGGACAGGGAGAACACTGAAGCTTTCTTT
CASSSADRENTEAFF
>NA|TRBD1|TRBJ1-6|TRBV27
TGTGCCAGCAGTCCGAACAGGGGTAATTCACCCCTCCACTTT
CASSPNRGNSPLHF
>once|NA|TRBJ1-4|TRBV6-5
TGTGCCAGCAGTTCCGGTGGTGAAAAACTGTTTTTT
CASSSGGEKLFF
>NA|NA|TRBJ1-2|TRBV7-3
TGTGCCAGCAGCTTAACGGACAGAGATGGCTACACCTTC
CASSLTDRDGYTF
>NA|NA|TRBJ1-5|TRBV2
TGTGCCAGCAGTGAAGGGGCTCTTAGCAATCAGCCCCAGCATTTT
CASSEGALSNQPQHF
>NA|TRBD1|TRBJ1-2|TRBV5-1
TGCGCCAGCAGCTTGGCAGGGGGTTATGGCTACACCTTC
CASSLAGGYGYTF
>NA|TRBD1|TRBJ1-4|TRBV7-6
TGTGCCAGCAGCCCCGGACAGGGGGTGCGGGAAAAACTGTTTTTT
CASSPGQGVREKLFF
>once|NA|TRBJ2-1|TRBV15
TGTGCCACCAGCAGCCCCCGGGAGCAGTTCTTC
CATSSPREQFF
>NA|NA|TRBJ2-3|TRBV25-1
TGTGCCAGCAGCAGGTCTACCCCACTCCGAAAATTCACAGATACGCAGTATTTT
CASSRSTPLRKFTDTQYF
>NA|NA|TRBJ1-3|TRBV19
TGTGCCAGTAGTCATCGCTCACAGGGATCCTCTGGAAACACCATATATTTT
CASSHRSQGSSGNTIYF
>NA|TRBD2|TRBJ2-3|TRBV19
TGTGCCACCTCGGGACTAGCGGGGGGCCGAGGGGATACGCAGTATTTT
CATSGLAGGRGDTQYF
>NA|NA|TRBJ2-1|TRBV9
TGTGCCAGCCGTGTCAGAATAGCGCGGAACAGTTACAATGAGCAGTTCTTC
CASRVRIARNSYNEQFF
>NA|TRBD2|TRBJ2-1|TRBV6-5
TGTGCCAGCAACGCGGGAGCGGACCAAGGGAATGAGCAGTTCTTC
CASNAGADQGNEQFF
>few|NA|TRBJ1-2|TRBV10-3
TGTGCCATCAGCGGTAATAACTATGGCTACACCTTC
CAISGNNYGYTF
>NA|NA|TRBJ2-3|TRBV20-1
TGCAGTGCGAGACTCACAGATACGCAGTATTTT
CSARLTDTQYF
>NA|NA|TRBJ2-7|TRBV4-1
TGCGCCAGCAGCCAAGTTTCAGGGGAAACCTACGAGCAGTACTTC
CASSQVSGETYEQYF
>NA|TRBD1|TRBJ2-3|TRBV5-6
TGTGCCAGCAGCTTGGCGGGGACAGGGTTGGATACGCAGTATTTT
CASSLAGTGLDTQYF
>NA|TRBD2|TRBJ2-5|TRBV9
TGTGCCAGCAGCGTATCTAGCGGGGGGCCTAGAGGGGAGACCCAGTACTTC
CASSVSSGGPRGETQYF
>NA|NA|TRBJ1-5|TRBV5-6
TGTGCCAGCAGCTTGGGGCCCCGGGGCAATCAGCCCCAGCATTTT
CASSLGPRGNQPQHF
>NA|NA|TRBJ2-1|TRBV5-1
TGCGCCAGCAGCTTTAGACTAGACCATGAGCAGTTCTTC
CASSFRLDHEQFF